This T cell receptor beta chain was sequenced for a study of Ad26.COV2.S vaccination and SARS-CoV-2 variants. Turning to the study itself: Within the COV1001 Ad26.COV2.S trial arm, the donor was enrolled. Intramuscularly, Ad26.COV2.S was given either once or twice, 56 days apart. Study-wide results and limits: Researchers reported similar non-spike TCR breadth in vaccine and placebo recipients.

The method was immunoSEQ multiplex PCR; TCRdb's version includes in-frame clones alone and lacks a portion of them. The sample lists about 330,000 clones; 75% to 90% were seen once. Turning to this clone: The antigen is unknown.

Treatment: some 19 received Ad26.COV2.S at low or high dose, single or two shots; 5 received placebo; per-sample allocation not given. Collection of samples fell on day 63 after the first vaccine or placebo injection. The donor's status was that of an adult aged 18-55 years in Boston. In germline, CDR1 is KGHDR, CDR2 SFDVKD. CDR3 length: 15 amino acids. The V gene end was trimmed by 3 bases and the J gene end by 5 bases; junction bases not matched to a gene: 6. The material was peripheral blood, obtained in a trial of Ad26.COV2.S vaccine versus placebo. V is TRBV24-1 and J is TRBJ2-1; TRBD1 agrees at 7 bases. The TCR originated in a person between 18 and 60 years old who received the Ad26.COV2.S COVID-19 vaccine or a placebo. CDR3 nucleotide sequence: TGTGCCACCAGTGATGGGGACAGTTCCGACAATGAGCAGTTCTTC. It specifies CATSDGDSSDNEQFF.